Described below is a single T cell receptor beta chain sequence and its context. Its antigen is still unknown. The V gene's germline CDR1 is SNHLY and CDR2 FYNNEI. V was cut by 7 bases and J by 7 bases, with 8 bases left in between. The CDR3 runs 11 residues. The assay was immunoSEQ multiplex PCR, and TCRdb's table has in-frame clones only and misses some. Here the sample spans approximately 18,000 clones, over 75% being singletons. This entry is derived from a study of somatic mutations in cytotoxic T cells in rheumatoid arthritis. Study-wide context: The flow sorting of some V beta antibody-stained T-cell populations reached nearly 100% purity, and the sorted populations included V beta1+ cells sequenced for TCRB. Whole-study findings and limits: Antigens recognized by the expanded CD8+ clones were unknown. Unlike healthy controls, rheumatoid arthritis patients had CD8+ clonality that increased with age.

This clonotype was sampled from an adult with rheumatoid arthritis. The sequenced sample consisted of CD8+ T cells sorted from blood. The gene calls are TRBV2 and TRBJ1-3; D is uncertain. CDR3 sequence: CASIMANTIYF. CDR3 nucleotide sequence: TGTGCCAGCATTATGGCGAACACCATATATTTT.